These T cell receptor beta chains were read from a single sample in a study of shared clonotypes between healthy human individuals. Sequencing used immunoSEQ multiplex PCR; TCRdb keeps in-frame clones, though not all of them. Among 2 million to 3 million clones listed, roughly 93% were seen once. Sequencing was done on a sample of naive CD4+ T cells from PBMCs. These receptor sequences come from a man aged 18 to 30 in good health. Some clones in this sample may be carry-over from other donors' samples. Each CDR3 is given with its conserved first and last residue. Fields, in order: J gene, V gene, D gene, CDR3 protein. The D gene is left open where the match is weak.

j_gene: TRBJ2-7
v_gene: TRBV10-2
d_gene: TRBD1
CDR3aa: CASTVIPRDRVDEQYF

j_gene: TRBJ2-7
v_gene: TRBV7-2
d_gene: TRBD2
CDR3aa: CASSQAGTSAYEQYF

j_gene: TRBJ1-2
v_gene: TRBV6-5
d_gene: -
CDR3aa: CASSYSGGYGDYGYTF

j_gene: TRBJ1-1
v_gene: TRBV28
d_gene: -
CDR3aa: CASSLVERGNTEAFF

j_gene: TRBJ1-1
v_gene: TRBV5-4
d_gene: -
CDR3aa: CASSFLPGEAFF

j_gene: TRBJ2-5
v_gene: TRBV7-6
d_gene: TRBD1
CDR3aa: CASSSGQQETQYF

j_gene: TRBJ1-5
v_gene: TRBV5-4
d_gene: TRBD1
CDR3aa: CASSLGGQGAQPQHF

j_gene: TRBJ1-4
v_gene: TRBV4-2
d_gene: -
CDR3aa: CASSQTETATNEKLFF

j_gene: TRBJ2-5
v_gene: TRBV6-5
d_gene: -
CDR3aa: CASSLPGVETQYF

j_gene: TRBJ2-3
v_gene: TRBV5-5
d_gene: TRBD2
CDR3aa: CASSLAASGSTDTQYF

j_gene: TRBJ2-7
v_gene: TRBV28
d_gene: TRBD1
CDR3aa: CASISRWTGASYEQYF

j_gene: TRBJ2-1
v_gene: TRBV7-3
d_gene: -
CDR3aa: CASSPDRHEQFF

j_gene: TRBJ2-2
v_gene: TRBV18
d_gene: -
CDR3aa: CASREGLFTGELFF

j_gene: TRBJ2-3
v_gene: TRBV15
d_gene: TRBD2
CDR3aa: CATSGGVATRKYF

j_gene: TRBJ2-3
v_gene: TRBV5-4
d_gene: -
CDR3aa: CASSSHGRDADTQYF

j_gene: TRBJ1-1
v_gene: TRBV6-5
d_gene: -
CDR3aa: CASSRSWVNTEAFF

j_gene: TRBJ2-1
v_gene: TRBV19
d_gene: TRBD2
CDR3aa: CASSIDFTSGSINEQFF

j_gene: TRBJ1-1
v_gene: TRBV11-2
d_gene: -
CDR3aa: CASSLASTEAFF

j_gene: TRBJ2-7
v_gene: TRBV27
d_gene: TRBD1
CDR3aa: CASSLRTGRFEQYF

j_gene: TRBJ2-7
v_gene: TRBV7-3
d_gene: TRBD2
CDR3aa: CASSLSSGSGVGEQYF

j_gene: TRBJ2-5
v_gene: TRBV19
d_gene: TRBD2
CDR3aa: CASSINREEGQYF

j_gene: TRBJ1-5
v_gene: TRBV7-2
d_gene: -
CDR3aa: CASSLYSSNQPQHF

j_gene: TRBJ1-4
v_gene: TRBV7-8
d_gene: TRBD1
CDR3aa: CASSRPGQGGEKLFF

j_gene: TRBJ1-6
v_gene: TRBV5-4
d_gene: -
CDR3aa: CASSLPGAHNNSPLHF

j_gene: TRBJ2-5
v_gene: TRBV5-1
d_gene: -
CDR3aa: CASSDPRGSQYF

j_gene: TRBJ2-5
v_gene: TRBV4-1
d_gene: -
CDR3aa: CASSPAPGTLGPGSQETQYF

j_gene: TRBJ1-2
v_gene: TRBV30
d_gene: -
CDR3aa: CAWRTDGIYGYTF

j_gene: TRBJ2-1
v_gene: TRBV5-1
d_gene: -
CDR3aa: CASSSLGLTYEQFF

j_gene: TRBJ2-1
v_gene: TRBV5-5
d_gene: TRBD2
CDR3aa: CASSLEGLAANEQFF

j_gene: TRBJ2-5
v_gene: TRBV28
d_gene: -
CDR3aa: CASSLPRGAGETQYF

j_gene: TRBJ1-1
v_gene: TRBV7-9
d_gene: -
CDR3aa: CASSPQGRTEAFF

j_gene: TRBJ1-5
v_gene: TRBV19
d_gene: -
CDR3aa: CASSIEWGKPQHF

j_gene: TRBJ1-5
v_gene: TRBV28
d_gene: -
CDR3aa: CASSTGNDQPQHF

j_gene: TRBJ2-5
v_gene: TRBV11-3
d_gene: TRBD1
CDR3aa: CASSQRVGTGRQETQYF

j_gene: TRBJ2-1
v_gene: TRBV7-8
d_gene: TRBD2
CDR3aa: CASSHGLANNEQFF

j_gene: TRBJ1-1
v_gene: TRBV12-5
d_gene: -
CDR3aa: CASGSNMNTEAFF

j_gene: TRBJ2-1
v_gene: TRBV5-4
d_gene: -
CDR3aa: CASSLRAGPANEQFF

j_gene: TRBJ1-1
v_gene: TRBV28
d_gene: -
CDR3aa: CASSLSALLSRNTEAFF

j_gene: TRBJ2-7
v_gene: TRBV18
d_gene: -
CDR3aa: CASSPPGAYEQYF

j_gene: TRBJ2-1
v_gene: TRBV5-1
d_gene: TRBD2
CDR3aa: CASSSPGLATRDEQFF

j_gene: TRBJ2-3
v_gene: TRBV5-1
d_gene: TRBD2
CDR3aa: CASSPSGGSADTQYF

j_gene: TRBJ2-3
v_gene: TRBV5-6
d_gene: -
CDR3aa: CASSLGPPSQVGSDTQYF

j_gene: TRBJ2-5
v_gene: TRBV9
d_gene: TRBD2
CDR3aa: CASSPSYGRGTSGFQETQYF

j_gene: TRBJ2-5
v_gene: TRBV5-5
d_gene: -
CDR3aa: CASSLVGQVQETQYF

j_gene: TRBJ2-1
v_gene: TRBV28
d_gene: TRBD1
CDR3aa: CASSLGGQGYNEQFF

j_gene: TRBJ2-7
v_gene: TRBV6-1
d_gene: TRBD1
CDR3aa: CASSVSGQGATYEQYF

j_gene: TRBJ2-7
v_gene: TRBV5-1
d_gene: TRBD1
CDR3aa: CASSPIGGQRAYEQYF

j_gene: TRBJ1-1
v_gene: TRBV10-3
d_gene: -
CDR3aa: CAISPILGTTALNTEAFF

j_gene: TRBJ1-1
v_gene: TRBV6-5
d_gene: -
CDR3aa: CASSYSRGTEAFF

j_gene: TRBJ1-1
v_gene: TRBV29-1
d_gene: -
CDR3aa: CSVSGLMNTEAFF

j_gene: TRBJ2-1
v_gene: TRBV5-1
d_gene: -
CDR3aa: CASSLLQGGSYNEQFF

j_gene: TRBJ1-2
v_gene: TRBV5-4
d_gene: -
CDR3aa: CASSLGPDLQANYGYTF

j_gene: TRBJ1-1
v_gene: TRBV18
d_gene: TRBD1
CDR3aa: CASSSDRVTEAFF

j_gene: TRBJ2-1
v_gene: TRBV12-5
d_gene: -
CDR3aa: CASGLVHGRGNEQFF

j_gene: TRBJ1-1
v_gene: TRBV5-1
d_gene: -
CDR3aa: CASSLRTAEVAFF

j_gene: TRBJ2-5
v_gene: TRBV7-3
d_gene: TRBD2
CDR3aa: CASSVSGRASETQYF

j_gene: TRBJ2-2
v_gene: TRBV7-2
d_gene: TRBD1
CDR3aa: CASSLAGQGALSGELFF

j_gene: TRBJ2-7
v_gene: TRBV19
d_gene: TRBD2
CDR3aa: CASSRFGLAGGSEQYF

j_gene: TRBJ1-6
v_gene: TRBV6-5
d_gene: -
CDR3aa: CASSTGILNSPLHF